What follows are 8 T cell receptor beta chains derived from one specimen sequenced in a study of cytomegalovirus exposure and HLA in healthy donors. The PCR had 60 Vbeta and 13 Jbeta primers. Clones were read by immunoSEQ multiplex PCR, and TCRdb kept only the in-frame ones, dropping some. The sample gives 110,000 or so clones, 76% of which show up once; roughly 8.2% is in the top ten. The sample comprised PBMCs. The source of these receptors is a man aged 40-49 years in good health and CMV-seropositive.

The CDR3 spells CASSSSGTYEQYF. The CDR3 nucleotides read TGTGCCAGCAGCTCATCCGGGACCTACGAGCAGTACTTC. V is TRBV6-5 and J is TRBJ2-7; the D gene is possibly TRBD2 (5 bases). The CDR3 has 13 amino acids. The V and J ends lost 6 bases and 2 bases respectively, with 11 bases between them. From germline, CDR1 is MNHEY and CDR2 SVGAGI.

This chain joins TRBV30 and TRBJ1-2; D is perhaps TRBD1 (6 bases). The ends were cut back, 3 bases at V and 6 bases at J, with 8 bases in the middle. This CDR3 spans 11 amino acids. Germline loops: CDR1 GTSNPN, CDR2 SVGIG (reference sequence). This chain's CDR3 is CAWRQGNGYTF. The CDR3 DNA follows: TGTGCCTGGAGACAGGGTAATGGCTACACCTTC.

This clone was observed a handful of times. The chain uses TRBV5-6 and TRBJ2-3; D not resolved. This CDR3 is built from 15 residues. The ends were cut back, 0 bases at V and 0 bases at J, with 8 bases in the middle. The germline V gene encodes CDR1 SGHDT and CDR2 YYEEEE. The CDR3 is CASSLGLTSTDTQYF. The CDR3 DNA follows: TGTGCCAGCAGCTTGGGCCTAACTAGCACAGATACGCAGTATTTT.

This sequence joins TRBV2 and TRBJ2-7; D is possibly TRBD2 (6 bases). Germline values: CDR1 SNHLY, CDR2 FYNNEI. The CDR3 extends over 15 amino acids. Trimming removed 5 bases from V and 0 bases from J, with 14 bases in between. The CDR3 spells CASSLASLVSYEQYF. CDR3 DNA: TGTGCCAGCAGTCTAGCGAGCCTGGTCTCCTACGAGCAGTACTTC.

In its sample, this clone was seen a few times. The CDR3 spells CASRLPGGNEKLFF. CDR3 in DNA: TGTGCCAGCAGACTGCCCGGGGGGAACGAAAAACTGTTTTTT. The genes are TRBV28 and TRBJ1-4; maybe TRBD1 (5 bases). Trimming shortened V by 6 bases and J by 8 bases, and 16 bases separated the two germline ends. There are 14 residues in the CDR3. The germline V gene has CDR1 MDHEN and CDR2 SYDVKM.

This chain links TRBV7-2 with TRBJ1-1; D perhaps matches TRBD1 (5 bases). V shed 1 base and J shed 1 base, with 10 bases lying between them. The germline gives CDR1 SGHTA, CDR2 FQGNSA. The CDR3 totals 15 residues. The CDR3 nucleotides are TGTGCCAGCAGCTTAGTGAGGACACCGAACACTGAAGCTTTCTTT. Its translation: CASSLVRTPNTEAFF.

V usage is TRBV11-2 and J usage is TRBJ1-4; no firm D call. The CDR3 is 16 residues long. The V and J ends lost 4 bases and 0 bases respectively, with 12 bases between them. Germline CDR1 and CDR2: SGHAT and FQNNGV. The CDR3 DNA reads TGTGCCAGCAGCTCTCTAATACTTGCAACTAATGAAAAACTGTTTTTT. As protein: CASSSLILATNEKLFF. The variable domain in full, with the rest retrieved from reference TRBV11-2 and TRBJ1-4, is EAGVAQSPRYKIIEKRQSVAFWCNPISGHATLYWYQQILGQGPKLLIQFQNNGVVDDSQLPKDRFSAERLKGVDSTLKIQPAKLEDSAVYLCASSSLILATNEKLFFGSGTQLSVL.

The V and J genes are TRBV27 and TRBJ2-3, with D tentatively TRBD2 (6 bases). Per germline, CDR1 MNHEY and CDR2 SMNVEV (reference sequence). V gave up 0 bases and J gave up 6 bases, with 10 bases separating them. The CDR3 consists of 14 residues. CDR3 nucleotide sequence: TGTGCCAGCAGTTTATCCGGGAGTTGGGATACGCAGTATTTT. It specifies CASSLSGSWDTQYF.